This T cell receptor (beta chain) was profiled in a study of tumor-infiltrating lymphocytes in primary liver carcinoma. Researchers generated TCR beta cDNA from about 460 ng of total RNA, relying on a constant-region primer. Amplification in three nested multiplex PCR rounds with slightly modified ARM-PCR gave rise to TCR beta libraries. Rounds one and two of PCR, each of 10 cycles, were primed with TRBV1-TRBV30 forward primers and a C-beta reverse primer. One entry per CDR3 protein results from TCRdb running MiXCR on the multiplex PCR reads. The sample includes 90,000 to 150,000 distinct CDR3 sequences, about 68% of them seen just once. Notes on the study in general: Only about 7.5-25% of top clones spanned all five tumor regions.

In germline, CDR1 is SGHVS, CDR2 FQNEAQ. The CDR3 is made up of 14 amino acids. Regarding this clonotype: What it binds is unknown. A much larger clone lies a single base off, so this may be a read error.

From around 18-30 mg of unsorted bulk tissue, DNA and RNA were co-extracted together. The study found over 85% viable tumor cells in every tumor sample. The sequencing input was liver tumor tissue from sampling region 1. Subset given: tumor region T1, superior pole. The clonotype comes from a woman aged 60-75 years with primary liver carcinoma and hepatitis B virus infection. This sequence joins TRBV7-8 and TRBJ2-2, with TRBD2 as a possible D gene (6 bases). Here the CDR3 DNA reads TGTGCCAGCAGCTTACTCTATAACACCGGGGGGCTGTTTTTT. It is translated as CASSLLYNTGGLFF.